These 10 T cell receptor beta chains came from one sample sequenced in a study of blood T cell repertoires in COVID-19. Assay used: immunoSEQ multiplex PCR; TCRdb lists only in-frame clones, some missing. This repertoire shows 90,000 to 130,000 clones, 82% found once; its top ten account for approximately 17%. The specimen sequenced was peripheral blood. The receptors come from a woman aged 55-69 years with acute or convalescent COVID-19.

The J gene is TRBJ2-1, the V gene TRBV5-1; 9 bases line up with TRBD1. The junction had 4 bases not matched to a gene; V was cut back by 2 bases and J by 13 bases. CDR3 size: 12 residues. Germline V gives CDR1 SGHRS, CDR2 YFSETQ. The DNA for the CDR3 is TGCGCCAGCAGCTTCGGGGACAGGGATCAGTTCTTC. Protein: CASSFGDRDQFF.

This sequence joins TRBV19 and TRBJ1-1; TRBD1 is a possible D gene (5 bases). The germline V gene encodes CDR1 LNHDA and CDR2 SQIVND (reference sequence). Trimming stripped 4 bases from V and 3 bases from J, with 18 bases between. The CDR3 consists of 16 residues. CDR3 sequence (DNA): TGTGCCAGTAGTACCGCCCGCGGGGACCCTGACACTGAAGCTTTCTTT. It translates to CASSTARGDPDTEAFF.

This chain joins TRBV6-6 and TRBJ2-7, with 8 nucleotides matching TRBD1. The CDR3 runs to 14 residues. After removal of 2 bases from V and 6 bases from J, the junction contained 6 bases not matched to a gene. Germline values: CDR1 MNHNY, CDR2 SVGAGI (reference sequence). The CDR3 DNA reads TGTGCCAGCAGTTACGCACCAGGGGGCGGCGAGCAGTACTTC. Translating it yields CASSYAPGGGEQYF.

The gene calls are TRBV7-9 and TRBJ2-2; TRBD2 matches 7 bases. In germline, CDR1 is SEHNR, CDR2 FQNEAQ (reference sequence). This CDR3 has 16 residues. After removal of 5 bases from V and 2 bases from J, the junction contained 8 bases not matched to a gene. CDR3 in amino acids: CASSPRGGENTGELFF. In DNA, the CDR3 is TGTGCCAGCAGCCCCCGGGGAGGGGAAAACACCGGGGAGCTGTTTTTT.

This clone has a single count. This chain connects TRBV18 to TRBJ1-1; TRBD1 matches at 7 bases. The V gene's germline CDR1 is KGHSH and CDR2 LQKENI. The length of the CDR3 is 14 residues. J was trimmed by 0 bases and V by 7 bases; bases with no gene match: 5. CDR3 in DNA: TGTGCCAGCTACTCGACAGGGCTGAACACTGAAGCTTTCTTT. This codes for CASYSTGLNTEAFF.

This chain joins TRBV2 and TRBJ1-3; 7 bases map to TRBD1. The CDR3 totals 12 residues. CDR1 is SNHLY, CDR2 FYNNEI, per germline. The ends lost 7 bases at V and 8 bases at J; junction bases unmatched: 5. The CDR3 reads CASNRQGDTIYF. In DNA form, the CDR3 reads TGTGCCAGCAATAGACAGGGCGACACCATATATTTT. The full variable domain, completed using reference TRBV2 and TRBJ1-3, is EPEVTQTPSHQVTQMGQEVILRCVPISNHLYFYWYRQILGQKVEFLVSFYNNEISEKSEIFDDQFSVERPDGSNFTLKIRSTKLEDSAMYFCASNRQGDTIYFGEGSWLTVV.

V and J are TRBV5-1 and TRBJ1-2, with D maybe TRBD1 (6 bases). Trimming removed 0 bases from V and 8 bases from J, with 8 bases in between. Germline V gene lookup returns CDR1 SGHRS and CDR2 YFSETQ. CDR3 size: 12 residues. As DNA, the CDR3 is TGCGCCAGCAGCTTGGACAGGGCCGGCTACACCTTC. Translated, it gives CASSLDRAGYTF.

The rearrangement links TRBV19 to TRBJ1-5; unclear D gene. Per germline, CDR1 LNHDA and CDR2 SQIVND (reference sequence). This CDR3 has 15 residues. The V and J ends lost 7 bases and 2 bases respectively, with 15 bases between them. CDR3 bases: TGTGCCAGTACAACGGGGAGAGGAGGCAATCAGCCCCAGCATTTT. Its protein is CASTTGRGGNQPQHF.

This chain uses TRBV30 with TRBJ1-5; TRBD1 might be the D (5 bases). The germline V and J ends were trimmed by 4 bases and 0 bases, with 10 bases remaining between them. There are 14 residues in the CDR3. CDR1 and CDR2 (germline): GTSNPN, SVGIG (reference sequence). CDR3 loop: CAWTAGNSNQPQHF. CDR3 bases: TGTGCCTGGACCGCAGGGAATAGCAATCAGCCCCAGCATTTT. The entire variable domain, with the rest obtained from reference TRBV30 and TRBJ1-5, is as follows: SQTIHQWPATLVQPVGSPLSLECTVEGTSNPNLYWYRQAAGRGLQLLFYSVGIGQISSEVPQNLSASRPQDRQFILSSKKLLLSDSGFYLCAWTAGNSNQPQHFGDGTRLSIL.

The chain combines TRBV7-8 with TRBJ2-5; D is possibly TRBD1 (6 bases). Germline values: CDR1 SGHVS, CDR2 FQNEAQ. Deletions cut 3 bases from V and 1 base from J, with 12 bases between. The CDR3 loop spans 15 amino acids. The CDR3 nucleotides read TGTGCCAGCAGCTTGAACAGGGATTCCCAAGAGACCCAGTACTTC. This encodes CASSLNRDSQETQYF.